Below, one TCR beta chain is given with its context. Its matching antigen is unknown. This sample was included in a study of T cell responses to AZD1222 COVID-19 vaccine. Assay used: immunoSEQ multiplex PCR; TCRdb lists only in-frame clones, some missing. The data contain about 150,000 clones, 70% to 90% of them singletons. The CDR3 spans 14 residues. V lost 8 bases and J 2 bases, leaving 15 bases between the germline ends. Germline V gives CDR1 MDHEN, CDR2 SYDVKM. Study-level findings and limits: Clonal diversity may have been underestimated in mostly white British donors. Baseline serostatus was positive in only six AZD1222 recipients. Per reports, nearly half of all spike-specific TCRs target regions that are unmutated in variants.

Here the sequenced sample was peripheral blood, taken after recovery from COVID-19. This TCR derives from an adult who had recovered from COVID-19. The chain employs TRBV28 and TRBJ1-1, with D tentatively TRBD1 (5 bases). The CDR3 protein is CASYQGGKNTEAFF. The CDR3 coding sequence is TGTGCCAGCTACCAGGGAGGTAAAAACACTGAAGCTTTCTTT. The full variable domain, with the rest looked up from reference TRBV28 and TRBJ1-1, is DVKVTQSSRYLVKRTGEKVFLECVQDMDHENMFWYRQDPGLGLRLIYFSYDVKMKEKGDIPEGYSVSREKKERFSLILESASTNQTSMYLCASYQGGKNTEAFFGQGTRLTVV.